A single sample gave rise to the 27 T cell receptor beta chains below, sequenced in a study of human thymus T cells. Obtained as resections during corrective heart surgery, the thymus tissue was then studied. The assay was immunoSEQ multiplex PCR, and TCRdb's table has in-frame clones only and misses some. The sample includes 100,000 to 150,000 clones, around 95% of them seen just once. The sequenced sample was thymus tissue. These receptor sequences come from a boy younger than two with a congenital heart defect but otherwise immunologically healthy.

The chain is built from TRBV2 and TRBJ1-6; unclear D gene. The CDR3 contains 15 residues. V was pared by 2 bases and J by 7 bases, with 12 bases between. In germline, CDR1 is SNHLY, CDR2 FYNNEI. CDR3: CASSELRSGNSPLHF. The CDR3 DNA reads TGTGCCAGCAGTGAATTAAGGTCGGGCAATTCACCCCTCCACTTT. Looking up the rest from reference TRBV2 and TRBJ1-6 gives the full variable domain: EPEVTQTPSHQVTQMGQEVILRCVPISNHLYFYWYRQILGQKVEFLVSFYNNEISEKSEIFDDQFSVERPDGSNFTLKIRSTKLEDSAMYFCASSELRSGNSPLHFGNGTRLTVT.

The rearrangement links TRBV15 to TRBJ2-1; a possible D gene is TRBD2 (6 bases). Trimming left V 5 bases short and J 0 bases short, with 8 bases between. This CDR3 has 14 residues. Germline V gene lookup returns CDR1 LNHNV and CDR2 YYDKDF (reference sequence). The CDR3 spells CATSAGSSYNEQFF. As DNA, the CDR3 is TGTGCCACCAGCGCGGGGAGCTCCTACAATGAGCAGTTCTTC.

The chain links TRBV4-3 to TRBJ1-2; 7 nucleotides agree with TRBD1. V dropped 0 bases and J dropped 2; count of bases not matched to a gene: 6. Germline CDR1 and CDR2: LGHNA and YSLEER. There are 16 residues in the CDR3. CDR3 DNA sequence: TGCGCCAGCAGCCAAGAGCGACAGGGATGGAACTATGGCTACACCTTC. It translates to CASSQERQGWNYGYTF.

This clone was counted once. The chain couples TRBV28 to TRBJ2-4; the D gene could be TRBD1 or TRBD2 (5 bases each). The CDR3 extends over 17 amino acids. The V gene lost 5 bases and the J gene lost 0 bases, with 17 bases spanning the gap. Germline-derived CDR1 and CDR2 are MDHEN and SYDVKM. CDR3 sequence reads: CASSRDQGDPAKNIQYF. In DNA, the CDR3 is TGTGCCAGCAGTAGAGACCAGGGAGATCCAGCCAAAAACATTCAGTACTTC.

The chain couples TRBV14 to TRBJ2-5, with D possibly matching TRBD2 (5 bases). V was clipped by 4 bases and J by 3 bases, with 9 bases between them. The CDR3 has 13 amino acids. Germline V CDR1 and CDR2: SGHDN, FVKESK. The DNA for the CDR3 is TGTGCCAGCAGCCGGCTCGGGGAAGAGACCCAGTACTTC. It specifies CASSRLGEETQYF.

The CDR3 here is CASSQQGLAGGLTQYF. As DNA, the CDR3 is TGTGCCAGCAGCCAGCAAGGACTAGCGGGGGGCCTCACGCAGTATTTT. The gene calls are TRBV14 and TRBJ2-3, with 14 bases fitting TRBD2. Trimming took 3 bases from V and 9 from J; bases not matched to a gene: 8. Germline V gives CDR1 SGHDN, CDR2 FVKESK. The CDR3 sequence is 16 residues long.

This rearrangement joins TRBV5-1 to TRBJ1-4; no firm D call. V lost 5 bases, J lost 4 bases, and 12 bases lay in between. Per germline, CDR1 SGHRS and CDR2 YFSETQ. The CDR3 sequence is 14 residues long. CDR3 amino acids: CASRTGKGNEKLFF. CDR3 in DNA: TGCGCCAGCAGAACGGGGAAGGGTAATGAAAAACTGTTTTTT.

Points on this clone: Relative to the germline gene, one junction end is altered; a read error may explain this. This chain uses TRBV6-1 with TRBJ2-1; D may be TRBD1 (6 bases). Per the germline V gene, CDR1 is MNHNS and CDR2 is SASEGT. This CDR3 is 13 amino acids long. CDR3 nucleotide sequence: TGCGCTAACAGGGTCGGGTCCTACAATGAGCAGTTCTTC. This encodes CANRVGSYNEQFF.

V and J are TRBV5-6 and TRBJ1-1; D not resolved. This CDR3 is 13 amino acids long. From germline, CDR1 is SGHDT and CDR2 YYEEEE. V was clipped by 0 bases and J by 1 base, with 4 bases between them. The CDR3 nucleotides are TGTGCCAGCAGCTTGGCAGGGAACACTGAAGCTTTCTTT. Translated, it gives CASSLAGNTEAFF.

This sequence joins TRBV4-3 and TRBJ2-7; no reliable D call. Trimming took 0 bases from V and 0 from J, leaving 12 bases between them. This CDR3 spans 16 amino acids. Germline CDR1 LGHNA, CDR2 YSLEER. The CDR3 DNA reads TGCGCCAGCAGCCAAGATCCAACAAAGAGCTCCTACGAGCAGTACTTC. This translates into CASSQDPTKSSYEQYF.

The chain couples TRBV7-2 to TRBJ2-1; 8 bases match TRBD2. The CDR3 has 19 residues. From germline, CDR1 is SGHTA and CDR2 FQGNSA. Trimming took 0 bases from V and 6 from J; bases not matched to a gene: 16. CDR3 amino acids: CASSLASGTRIVRLNEQFF. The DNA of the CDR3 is TGTGCCAGCAGCTTAGCGTCCGGGACTAGAATCGTTCGCCTCAATGAGCAGTTCTTC.

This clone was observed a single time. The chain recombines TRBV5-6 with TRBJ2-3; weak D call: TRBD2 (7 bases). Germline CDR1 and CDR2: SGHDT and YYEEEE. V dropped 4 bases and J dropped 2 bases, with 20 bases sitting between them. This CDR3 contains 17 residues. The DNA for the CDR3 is TGTGCCAGCAGCCTGGGCGGGGGCGGGCTAGTCACAGATACGCAGTATTTT. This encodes CASSLGGGGLVTDTQYF. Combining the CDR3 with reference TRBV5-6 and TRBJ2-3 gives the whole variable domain DAGVTQSPTHLIKTRGQQVTLRCSPKSGHDTVSWYQQALGQGPQFIFQYYEEEERQRGNFPDRFSGHQFPNYSSELNVNALLLGDSALYLCASSLGGGGLVTDTQYFGPGTRLTVL.

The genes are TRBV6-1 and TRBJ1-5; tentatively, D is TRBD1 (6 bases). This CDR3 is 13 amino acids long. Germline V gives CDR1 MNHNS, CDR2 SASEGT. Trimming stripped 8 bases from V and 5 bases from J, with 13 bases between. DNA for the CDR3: TGTGCCAGCTATGCAGGGGAAGATCAGCCCCAGCATTTT. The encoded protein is CASYAGEDQPQHF.

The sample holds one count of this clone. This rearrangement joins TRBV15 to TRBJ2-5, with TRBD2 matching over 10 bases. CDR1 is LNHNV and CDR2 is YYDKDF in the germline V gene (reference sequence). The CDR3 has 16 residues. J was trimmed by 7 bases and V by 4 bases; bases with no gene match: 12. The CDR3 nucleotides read TGTGCCACCAGCATAAGCGGGGGGGCCGGGGTTACGACCCAGTACTTC. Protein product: CATSISGGAGVTTQYF.

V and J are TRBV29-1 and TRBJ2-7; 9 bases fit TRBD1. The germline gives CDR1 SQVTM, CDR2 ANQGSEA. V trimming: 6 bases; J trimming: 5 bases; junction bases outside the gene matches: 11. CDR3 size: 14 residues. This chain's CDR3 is CSVITGTGTHEQYF. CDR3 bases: TGCAGCGTCATAACCGGGACAGGGACCCACGAGCAGTACTTC.

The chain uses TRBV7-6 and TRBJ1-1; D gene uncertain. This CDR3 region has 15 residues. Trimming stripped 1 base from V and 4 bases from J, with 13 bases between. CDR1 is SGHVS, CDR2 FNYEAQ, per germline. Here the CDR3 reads CASSLVGSAGTEAFF. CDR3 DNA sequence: TGTGCCAGCAGCTTAGTCGGCAGCGCCGGCACTGAAGCTTTCTTT.

The CDR3 DNA is TGTGCCAGCGTATGGACAGGGGGCCGCCTCACTGAAGCTTTCTTT. Protein sequence: CASVWTGGRLTEAFF. The chain is built from TRBV11-2 and TRBJ1-1, with 11 bases matching TRBD1. V lost 8 bases, J lost 4 bases, and 9 bases stayed unmatched. Germline loops: CDR1 SGHAT, CDR2 FQNNGV. The CDR3 is 15 amino acids.

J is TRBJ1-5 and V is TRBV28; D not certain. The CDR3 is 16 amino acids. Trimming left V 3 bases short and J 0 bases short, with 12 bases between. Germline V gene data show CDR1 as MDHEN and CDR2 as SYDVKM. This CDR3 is CASSLRRVRSNQPQHF. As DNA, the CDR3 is TGTGCCAGCAGTTTGCGGAGGGTCCGTAGCAATCAGCCCCAGCATTTT.

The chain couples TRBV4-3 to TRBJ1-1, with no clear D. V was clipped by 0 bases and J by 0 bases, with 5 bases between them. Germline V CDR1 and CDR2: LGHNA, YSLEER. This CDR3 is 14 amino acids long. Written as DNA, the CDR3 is TGCGCCAGCAGCCAAGAAGAAATGAACACTGAAGCTTTCTTT. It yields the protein CASSQEEMNTEAFF.

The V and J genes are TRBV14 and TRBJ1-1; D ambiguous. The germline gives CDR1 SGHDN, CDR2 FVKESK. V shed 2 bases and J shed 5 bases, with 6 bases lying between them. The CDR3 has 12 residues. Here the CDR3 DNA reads TGTGCCAGCAGCCAATTTCGTACTGAAGCTTTCTTT. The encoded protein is CASSQFRTEAFF.

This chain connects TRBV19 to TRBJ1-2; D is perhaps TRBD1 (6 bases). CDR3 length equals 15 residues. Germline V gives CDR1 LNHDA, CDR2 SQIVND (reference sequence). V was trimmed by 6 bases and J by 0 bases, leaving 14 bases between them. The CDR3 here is CASSPEGTSNYGYTF. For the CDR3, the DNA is TGTGCCAGTAGCCCTGAGGGGACATCTAACTATGGCTACACCTTC.

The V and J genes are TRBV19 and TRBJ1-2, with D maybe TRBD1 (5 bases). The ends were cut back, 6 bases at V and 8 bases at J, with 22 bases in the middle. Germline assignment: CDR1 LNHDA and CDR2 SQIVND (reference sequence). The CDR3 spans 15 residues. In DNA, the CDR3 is TGTGCCAGTAGAAAACCGGGACGGAAGCTAAACGGCTACACCTTC. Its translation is CASRKPGRKLNGYTF.

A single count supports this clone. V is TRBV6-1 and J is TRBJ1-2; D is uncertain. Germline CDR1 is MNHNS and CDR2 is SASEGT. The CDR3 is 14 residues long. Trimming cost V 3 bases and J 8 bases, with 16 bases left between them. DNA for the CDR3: TGTGCCAGCAGTGACGATCACGACCTTGGCGGCTACACCTTC. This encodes CASSDDHDLGGYTF.

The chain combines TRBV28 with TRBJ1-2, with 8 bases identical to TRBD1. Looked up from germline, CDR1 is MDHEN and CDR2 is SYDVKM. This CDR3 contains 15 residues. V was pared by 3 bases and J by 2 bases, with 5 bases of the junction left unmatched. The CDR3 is CASSFGDRRNYGYTF. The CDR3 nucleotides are TGTGCCAGCAGTTTTGGGGACAGGCGAAACTATGGCTACACCTTC.

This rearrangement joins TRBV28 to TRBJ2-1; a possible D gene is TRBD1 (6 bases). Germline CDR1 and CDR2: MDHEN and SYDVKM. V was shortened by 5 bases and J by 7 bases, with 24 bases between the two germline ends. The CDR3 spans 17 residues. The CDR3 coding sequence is TGTGCCAGCAGTCGTATACAACTACAGGGAACGGCGAATGAGCAGTTCTTC. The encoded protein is CASSRIQLQGTANEQFF. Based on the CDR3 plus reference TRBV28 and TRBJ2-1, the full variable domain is DVKVTQSSRYLVKRTGEKVFLECVQDMDHENMFWYRQDPGLGLRLIYFSYDVKMKEKGDIPEGYSVSREKKERFSLILESASTNQTSMYLCASSRIQLQGTANEQFFGPGTRLTVL.

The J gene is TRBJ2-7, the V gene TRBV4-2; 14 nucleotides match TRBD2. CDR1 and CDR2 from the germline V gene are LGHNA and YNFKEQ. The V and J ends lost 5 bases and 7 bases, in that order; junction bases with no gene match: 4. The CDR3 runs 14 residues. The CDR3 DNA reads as TGTGCCAGCAGCTACGGACTAGCGGGGGGAGAGCAGTACTTC. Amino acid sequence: CASSYGLAGGEQYF.

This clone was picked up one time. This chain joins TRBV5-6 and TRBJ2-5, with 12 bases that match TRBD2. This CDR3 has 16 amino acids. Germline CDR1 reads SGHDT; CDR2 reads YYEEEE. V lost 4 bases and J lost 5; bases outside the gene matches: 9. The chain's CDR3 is CASSLVPSGGGETQYF. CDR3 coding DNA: TGTGCCAGCAGCCTCGTTCCTAGCGGGGGGGGCGAGACCCAGTACTTC. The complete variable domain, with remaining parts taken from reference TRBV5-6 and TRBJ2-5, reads DAGVTQSPTHLIKTRGQQVTLRCSPKSGHDTVSWYQQALGQGPQFIFQYYEEEERQRGNFPDRFSGHQFPNYSSELNVNALLLGDSALYLCASSLVPSGGGETQYFGPGTRLLVL.